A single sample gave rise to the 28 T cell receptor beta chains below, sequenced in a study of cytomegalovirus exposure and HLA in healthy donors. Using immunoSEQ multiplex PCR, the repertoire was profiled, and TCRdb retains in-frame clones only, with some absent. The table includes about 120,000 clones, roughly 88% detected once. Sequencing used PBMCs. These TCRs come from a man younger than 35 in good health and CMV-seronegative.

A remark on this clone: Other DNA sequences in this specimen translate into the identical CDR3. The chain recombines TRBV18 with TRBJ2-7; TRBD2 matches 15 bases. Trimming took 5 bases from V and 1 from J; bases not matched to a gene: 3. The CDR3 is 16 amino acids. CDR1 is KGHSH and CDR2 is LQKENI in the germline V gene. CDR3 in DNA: TGTGCCAGCTCAGGGACTAGCGGGGGGAGTTCCTACGAGCAGTACTTC. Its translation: CASSGTSGGSSYEQYF.

Written as DNA, the CDR3 is TGTGCCATCAAGAATACCGGGACAGCCATGAACACTGAAGCTTTCTTT. Its protein product is CAIKNTGTAMNTEAFF. This chain uses TRBV10-3 with TRBJ1-1; 7 bases map to TRBD1. Trimming at V came to 7 bases and at J to 0 bases, leaving 11 bases not matched to a gene. CDR1 is ENHRY and CDR2 is SYGVKD in the germline V gene. The CDR3 contains 16 residues.

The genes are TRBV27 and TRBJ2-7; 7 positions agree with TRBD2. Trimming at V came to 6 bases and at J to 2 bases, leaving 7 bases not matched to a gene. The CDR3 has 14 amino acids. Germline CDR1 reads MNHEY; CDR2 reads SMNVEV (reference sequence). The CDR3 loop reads CASRIGGGAYEQYF. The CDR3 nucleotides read TGTGCCAGCAGGATCGGGGGAGGGGCCTACGAGCAGTACTTC.

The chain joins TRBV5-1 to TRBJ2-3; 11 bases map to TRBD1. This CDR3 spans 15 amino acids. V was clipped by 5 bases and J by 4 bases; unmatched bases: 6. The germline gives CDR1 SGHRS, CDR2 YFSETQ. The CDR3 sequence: CASRQDRGRPDTQYF. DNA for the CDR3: TGCGCCAGCAGACAGGACAGGGGGCGGCCAGATACGCAGTATTTT.

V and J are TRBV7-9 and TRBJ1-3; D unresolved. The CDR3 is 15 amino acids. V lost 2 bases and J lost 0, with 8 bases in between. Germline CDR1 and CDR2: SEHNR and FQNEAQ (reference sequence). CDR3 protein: CASSLLGASGNTIYF. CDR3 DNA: TGTGCCAGCAGCTTATTGGGCGCCTCTGGAAACACCATATATTTT.

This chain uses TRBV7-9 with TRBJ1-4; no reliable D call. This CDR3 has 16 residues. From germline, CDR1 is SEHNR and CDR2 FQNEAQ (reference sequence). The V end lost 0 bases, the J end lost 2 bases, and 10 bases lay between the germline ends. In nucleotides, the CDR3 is TGTGCCAGCAGCTTAGCAGCAGTACAGACTAATGAAAAACTGTTTTTT. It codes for CASSLAAVQTNEKLFF.

CDR3 DNA: TGTGCCAGCAGTTACTCGACAGGGACCTACGAGCAGTACTTC. It is translated as CASSYSTGTYEQYF. The gene calls are TRBV6-6 and TRBJ2-7; 7 bases are shared with TRBD1. The CDR3 consists of 14 residues. The V and J ends lost 0 bases and 2 bases, in that order; junction bases with no gene match: 1. Germline CDR1 is MNHNY and CDR2 is SVGAGI (reference sequence).

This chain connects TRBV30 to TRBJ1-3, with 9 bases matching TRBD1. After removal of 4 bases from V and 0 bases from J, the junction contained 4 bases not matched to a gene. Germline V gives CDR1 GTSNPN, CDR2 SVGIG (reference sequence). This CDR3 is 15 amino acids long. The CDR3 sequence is CAWTRDRASGNTIYF. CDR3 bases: TGTGCCTGGACCAGGGACAGGGCCTCTGGAAACACCATATATTTT.

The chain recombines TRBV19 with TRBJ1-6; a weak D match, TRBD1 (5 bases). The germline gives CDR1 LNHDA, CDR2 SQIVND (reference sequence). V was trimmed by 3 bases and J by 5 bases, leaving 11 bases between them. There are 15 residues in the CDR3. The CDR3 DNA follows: TGTGCCAGTAGTATGGGGCCAGTCGATAATTCACCCCTCCACTTT. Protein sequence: CASSMGPVDNSPLHF.

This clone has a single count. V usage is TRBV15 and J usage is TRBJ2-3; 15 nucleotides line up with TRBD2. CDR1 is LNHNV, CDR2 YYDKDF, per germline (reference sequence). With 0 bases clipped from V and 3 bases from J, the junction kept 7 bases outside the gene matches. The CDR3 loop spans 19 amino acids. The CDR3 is CATSRDGLAGGPGTDTQYF. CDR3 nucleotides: TGTGCCACCAGCAGAGATGGACTAGCGGGAGGGCCCGGGACAGATACGCAGTATTTT.

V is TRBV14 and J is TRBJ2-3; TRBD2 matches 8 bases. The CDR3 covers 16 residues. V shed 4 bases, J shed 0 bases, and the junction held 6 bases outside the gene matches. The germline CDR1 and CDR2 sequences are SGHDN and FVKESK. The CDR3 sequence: CASSPVRGGSTDTQYF. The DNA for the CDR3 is TGTGCCAGCAGCCCCGTCCGGGGGGGCAGCACAGATACGCAGTATTTT.

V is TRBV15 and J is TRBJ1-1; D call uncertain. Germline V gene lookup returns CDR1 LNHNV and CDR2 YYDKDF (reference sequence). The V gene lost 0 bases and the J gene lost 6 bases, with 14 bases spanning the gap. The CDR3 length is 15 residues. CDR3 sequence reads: CATSRDRSVRPEAFF. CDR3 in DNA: TGTGCCACCAGCAGAGATCGGAGCGTCCGCCCTGAAGCTTTCTTT.

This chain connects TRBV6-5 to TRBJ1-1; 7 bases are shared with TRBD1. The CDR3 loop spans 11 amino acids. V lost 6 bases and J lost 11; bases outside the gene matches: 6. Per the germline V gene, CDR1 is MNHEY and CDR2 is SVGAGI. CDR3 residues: CASRGQWRAFF. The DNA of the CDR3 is TGTGCCAGCAGGGGACAGTGGCGGGCTTTCTTT.

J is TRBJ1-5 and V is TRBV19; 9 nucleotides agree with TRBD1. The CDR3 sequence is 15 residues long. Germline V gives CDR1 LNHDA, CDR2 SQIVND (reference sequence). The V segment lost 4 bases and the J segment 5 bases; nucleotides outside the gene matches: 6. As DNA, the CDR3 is TGTGCCAGTAGTAAAATCCGGGACAGGGATCAGCCCCAGCATTTT. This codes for CASSKIRDRDQPQHF.

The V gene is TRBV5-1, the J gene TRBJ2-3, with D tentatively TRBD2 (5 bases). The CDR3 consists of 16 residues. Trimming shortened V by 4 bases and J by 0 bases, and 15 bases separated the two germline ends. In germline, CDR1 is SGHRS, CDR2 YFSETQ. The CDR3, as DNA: TGCGCCAGCAGCCCTCGAACTAGAGGTAGCACAGATACGCAGTATTTT. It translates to CASSPRTRGSTDTQYF.

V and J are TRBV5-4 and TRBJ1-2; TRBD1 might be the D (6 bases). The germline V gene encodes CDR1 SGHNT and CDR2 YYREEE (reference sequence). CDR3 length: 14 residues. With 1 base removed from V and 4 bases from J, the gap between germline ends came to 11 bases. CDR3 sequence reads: CASSLTEGGYGYTF. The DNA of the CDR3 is TGTGCCAGCAGCTTGACCGAAGGGGGCTATGGCTACACCTTC.

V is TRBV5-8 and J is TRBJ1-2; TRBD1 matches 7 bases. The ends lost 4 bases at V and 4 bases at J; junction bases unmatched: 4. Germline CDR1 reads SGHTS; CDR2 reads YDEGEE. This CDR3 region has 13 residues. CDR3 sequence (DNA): TGTGCCAGCAGCGTGGGACAGTTCTATGGCTACACCTTC. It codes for CASSVGQFYGYTF. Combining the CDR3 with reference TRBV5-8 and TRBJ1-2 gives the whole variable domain EAGVTQSPTHLIKTRGQQATLRCSPISGHTSVYWYQQALGLGLQFLLWYDEGEERNRGNFPPRFSGRQFPNYSSELNVNALELEDSALYLCASSVGQFYGYTFGSGTRLTVV.

The CDR3 sequence is CASSYSSTGEDYGYTF. CDR3 DNA: TGTGCCAGCAGTTACTCCAGCACAGGGGAGGACTATGGCTACACCTTC. The chain carries TRBV6-6 and TRBJ1-2, with 7 bases that match TRBD1. Unmatched junction bases numbered 7, after V lost 0 bases and J lost 3 bases. The CDR3 totals 16 residues. Looked up from germline, CDR1 is MNHNY and CDR2 is SVGAGI (reference sequence).

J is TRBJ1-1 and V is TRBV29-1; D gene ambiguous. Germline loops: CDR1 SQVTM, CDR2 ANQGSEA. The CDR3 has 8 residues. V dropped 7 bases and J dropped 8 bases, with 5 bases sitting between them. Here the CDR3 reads CSAREAFF. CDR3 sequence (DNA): TGCAGCGCCCGGGAAGCTTTCTTT.

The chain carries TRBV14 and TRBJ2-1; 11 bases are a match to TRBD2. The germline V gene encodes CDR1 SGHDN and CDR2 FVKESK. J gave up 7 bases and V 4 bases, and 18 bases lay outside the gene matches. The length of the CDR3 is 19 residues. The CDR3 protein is CASSRLLRASGGPGNEQFF. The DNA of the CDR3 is TGTGCCAGCAGCCGCCTTCTGAGAGCTAGCGGGGGGCCGGGGAATGAGCAGTTCTTC.

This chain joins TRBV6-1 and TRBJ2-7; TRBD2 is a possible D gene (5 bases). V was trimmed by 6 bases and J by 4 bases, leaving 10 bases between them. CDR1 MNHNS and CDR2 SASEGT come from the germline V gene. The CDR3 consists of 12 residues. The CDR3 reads CASRQEGYEQYF. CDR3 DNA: TGTGCCAGCAGACAAGAGGGTTACGAGCAGTACTTC.

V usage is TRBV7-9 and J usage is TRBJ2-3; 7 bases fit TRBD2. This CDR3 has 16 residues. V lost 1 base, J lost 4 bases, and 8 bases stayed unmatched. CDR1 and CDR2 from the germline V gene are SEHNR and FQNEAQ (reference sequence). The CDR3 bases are TGTGCCAGCAGCTTAGTCGACTGGGACTATGCAGATACGCAGTATTTT. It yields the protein CASSLVDWDYADTQYF.

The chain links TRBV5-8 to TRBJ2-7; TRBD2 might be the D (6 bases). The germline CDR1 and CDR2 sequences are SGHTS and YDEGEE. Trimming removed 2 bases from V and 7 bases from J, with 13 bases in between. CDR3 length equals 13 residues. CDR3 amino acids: CASSFLAPREQYF. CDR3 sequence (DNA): TGTGCCAGCAGCTTCCTAGCGCCAAGGGAGCAGTACTTC.

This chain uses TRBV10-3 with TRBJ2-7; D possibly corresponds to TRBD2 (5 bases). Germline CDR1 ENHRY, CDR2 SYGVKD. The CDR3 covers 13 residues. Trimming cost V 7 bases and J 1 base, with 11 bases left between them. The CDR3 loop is CAINNRDSYEQYF. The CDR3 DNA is TGTGCCATCAACAACCGGGATTCCTACGAGCAGTACTTC.

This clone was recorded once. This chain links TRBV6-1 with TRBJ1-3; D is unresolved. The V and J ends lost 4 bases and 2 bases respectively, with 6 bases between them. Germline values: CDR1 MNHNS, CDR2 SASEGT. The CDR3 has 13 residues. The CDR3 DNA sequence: TGTGCCAGCAGTGGGGCAGCTGGAAACACCATATATTTT. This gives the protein CASSGAAGNTIYF.

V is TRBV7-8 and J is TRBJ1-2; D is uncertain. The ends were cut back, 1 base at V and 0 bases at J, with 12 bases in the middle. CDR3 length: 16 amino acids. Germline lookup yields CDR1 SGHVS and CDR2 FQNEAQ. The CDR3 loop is CASSLGWKQTNYGYTF. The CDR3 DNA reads TGTGCCAGCAGCTTAGGTTGGAAACAGACTAACTATGGCTACACCTTC. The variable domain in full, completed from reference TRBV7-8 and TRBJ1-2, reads GAGVSQSPRYKVAKRGQDVALRCDPISGHVSLFWYQQALGQGPEFLTYFQNEAQLDKSGLPSDRFFAERPEGSVSTLKIQRTQQEDSAVYLCASSLGWKQTNYGYTFGSGTRLTVV.

Here the CDR3 DNA reads TGCGCCAGCAGTGAGTCTGGCGGGGACACAGATACGCAGTATTTT. Translating it yields CASSESGGDTDTQYF. This chain joins TRBV10-1 and TRBJ2-3, with D perhaps TRBD2 (6 bases). The length of the CDR3 is 15 residues. CDR1 and CDR2 (germline): WNHNN, SYGVQD (reference sequence). V was pared by 0 bases and J by 2 bases, with 9 bases between.

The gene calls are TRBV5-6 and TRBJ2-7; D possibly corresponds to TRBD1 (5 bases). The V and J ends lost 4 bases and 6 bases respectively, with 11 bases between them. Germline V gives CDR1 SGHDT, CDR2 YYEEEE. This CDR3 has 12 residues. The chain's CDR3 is CASSLDSAEQYF. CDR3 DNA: TGTGCCAGCAGCCTTGACAGTGCCGAGCAGTACTTC.